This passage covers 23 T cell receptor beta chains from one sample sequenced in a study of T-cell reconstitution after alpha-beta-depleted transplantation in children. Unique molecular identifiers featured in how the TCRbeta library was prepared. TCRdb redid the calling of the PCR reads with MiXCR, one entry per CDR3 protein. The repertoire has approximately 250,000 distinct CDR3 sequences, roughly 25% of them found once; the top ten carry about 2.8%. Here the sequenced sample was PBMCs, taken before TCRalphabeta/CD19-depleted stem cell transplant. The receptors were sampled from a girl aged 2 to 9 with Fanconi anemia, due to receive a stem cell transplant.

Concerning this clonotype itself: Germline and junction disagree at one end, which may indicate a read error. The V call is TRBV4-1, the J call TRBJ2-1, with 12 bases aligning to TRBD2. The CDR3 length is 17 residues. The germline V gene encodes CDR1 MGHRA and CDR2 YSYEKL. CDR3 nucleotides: TGCGCCAGCAGCCAAGATCCTAGCGGGGGGGCCTACCATGAGCAGTTCTTC. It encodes CASSQDPSGGAYHEQFF.

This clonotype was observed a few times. CDR3 residues: CSAIRNSWYGYTF. CDR3 coding DNA: TGCAGTGCTATCCGCAACTCCTGGTATGGCTACACCTTC. The chain combines TRBV20-1 with TRBJ1-2; D is undetermined. The germline gives CDR1 DFQATT, CDR2 SNEGSKA (reference sequence). CDR3 length equals 13 residues. V was trimmed by 4 bases and J by 5 bases, leaving 14 bases between them.

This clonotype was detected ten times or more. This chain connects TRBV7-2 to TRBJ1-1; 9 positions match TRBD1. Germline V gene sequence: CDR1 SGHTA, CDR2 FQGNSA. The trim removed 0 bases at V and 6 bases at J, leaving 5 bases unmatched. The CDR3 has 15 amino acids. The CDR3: CASSLAGQGWAEAFF. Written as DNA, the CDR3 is TGTGCCAGCAGCTTAGCCGGACAGGGGTGGGCTGAAGCTTTCTTT. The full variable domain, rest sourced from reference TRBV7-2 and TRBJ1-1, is GAGVSQSPSNKVTEKGKDVELRCDPISGHTALYWYRQSLGQGLEFLIYFQGNSAPDKSGLPSDRFSAERTGGSVSTLTIQRTQQEDSAVYLCASSLAGQGWAEAFFGQGTRLTVV.

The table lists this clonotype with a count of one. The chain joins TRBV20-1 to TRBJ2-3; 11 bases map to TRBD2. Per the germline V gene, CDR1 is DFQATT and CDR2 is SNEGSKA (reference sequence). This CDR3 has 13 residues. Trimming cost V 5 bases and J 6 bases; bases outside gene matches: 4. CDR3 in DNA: TGCAGTGCTGGTAGCGGGGGGGCTGATACGCAGTATTTT. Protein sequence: CSAGSGGADTQYF.

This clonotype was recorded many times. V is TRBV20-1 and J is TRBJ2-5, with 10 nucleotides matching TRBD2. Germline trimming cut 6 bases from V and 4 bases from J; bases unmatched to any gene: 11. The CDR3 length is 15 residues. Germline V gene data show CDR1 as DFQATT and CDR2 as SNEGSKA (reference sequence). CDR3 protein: CSAAPLAGVGETQYF. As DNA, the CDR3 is TGCAGTGCAGCTCCCCTAGCGGGGGTGGGAGAGACCCAGTACTTC.

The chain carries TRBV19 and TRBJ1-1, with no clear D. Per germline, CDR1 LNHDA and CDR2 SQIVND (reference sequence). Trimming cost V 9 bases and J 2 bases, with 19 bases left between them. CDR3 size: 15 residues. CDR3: CASRIRGSLNTEAFF. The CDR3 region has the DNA TGTGCCAGCCGAATACGCGGGTCCCTTAACACTGAAGCTTTCTTT.

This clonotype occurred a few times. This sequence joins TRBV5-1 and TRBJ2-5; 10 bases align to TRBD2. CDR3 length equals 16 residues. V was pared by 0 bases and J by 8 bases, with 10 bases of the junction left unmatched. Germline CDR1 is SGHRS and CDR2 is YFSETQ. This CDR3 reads CASSLEGLAVPETQYF. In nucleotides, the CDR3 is TGCGCCAGCAGCTTGGAAGGACTAGCGGTTCCAGAAACCCAGTACTTC.

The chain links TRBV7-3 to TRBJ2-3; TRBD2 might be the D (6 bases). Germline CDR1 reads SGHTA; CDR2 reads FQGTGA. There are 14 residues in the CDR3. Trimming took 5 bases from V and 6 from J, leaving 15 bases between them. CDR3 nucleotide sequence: TGTGCCAGCAGCGATGGAGGGTCGCTGGATACGCAGTATTTT. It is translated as CASSDGGSLDTQYF.

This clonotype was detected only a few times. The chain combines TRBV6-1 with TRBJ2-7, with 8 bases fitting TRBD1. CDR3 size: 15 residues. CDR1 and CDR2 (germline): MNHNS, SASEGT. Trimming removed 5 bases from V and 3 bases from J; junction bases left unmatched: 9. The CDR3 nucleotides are TGTGCCAGCAGTCCACCGGACAGGGTAGTCTACGAGCAGTACTTC. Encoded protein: CASSPPDRVVYEQYF.

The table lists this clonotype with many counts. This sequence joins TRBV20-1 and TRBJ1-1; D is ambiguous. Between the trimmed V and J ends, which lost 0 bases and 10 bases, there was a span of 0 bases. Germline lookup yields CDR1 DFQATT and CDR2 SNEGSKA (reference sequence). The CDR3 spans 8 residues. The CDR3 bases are TGCAGTGCTAGAGAAGCTTTCTTT. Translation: CSAREAFF.

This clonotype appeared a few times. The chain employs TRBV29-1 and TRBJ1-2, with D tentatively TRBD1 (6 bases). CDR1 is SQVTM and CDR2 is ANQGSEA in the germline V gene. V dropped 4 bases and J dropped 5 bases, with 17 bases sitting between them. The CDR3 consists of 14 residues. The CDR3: CSVGMGGAGYGYTF. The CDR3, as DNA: TGCAGCGTTGGAATGGGGGGGGCTGGTTATGGCTACACCTTC.

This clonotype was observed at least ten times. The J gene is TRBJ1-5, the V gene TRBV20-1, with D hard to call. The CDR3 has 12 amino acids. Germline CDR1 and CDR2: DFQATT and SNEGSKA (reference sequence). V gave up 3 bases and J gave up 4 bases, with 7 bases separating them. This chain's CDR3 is CSASNRNQPQHF. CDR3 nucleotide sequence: TGCAGTGCTAGCAACAGAAATCAGCCCCAGCATTTT.

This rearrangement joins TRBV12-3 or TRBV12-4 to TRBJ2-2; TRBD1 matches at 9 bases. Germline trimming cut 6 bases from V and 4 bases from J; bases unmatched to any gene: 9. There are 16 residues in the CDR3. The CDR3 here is CASSPNRDRVTGELFF. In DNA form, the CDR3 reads TGTGCCAGCAGCCCCAACCGGGACAGGGTCACCGGGGAGCTGTTTTTT.

DNA of the CDR3: TGTGCCAGCAGTTACGGGGGGCTGGAGTCTGAAGCTTTCTTT. Translating it yields CASSYGGLESEAFF. The chain couples TRBV12-3 or TRBV12-4 to TRBJ1-1, with a weak D call TRBD1 (6 bases). CDR3 length: 14 amino acids. Trimming removed 4 bases at V and 6 bases at J, with 15 bases between.

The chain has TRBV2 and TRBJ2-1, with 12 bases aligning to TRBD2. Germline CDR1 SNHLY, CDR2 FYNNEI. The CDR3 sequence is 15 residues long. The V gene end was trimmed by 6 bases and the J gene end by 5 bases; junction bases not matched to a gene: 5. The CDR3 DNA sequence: TGTGCCAGCAGGCGACTAGCGGGAGACAACAATGAGCAGTTCTTC. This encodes CASRRLAGDNNEQFF.

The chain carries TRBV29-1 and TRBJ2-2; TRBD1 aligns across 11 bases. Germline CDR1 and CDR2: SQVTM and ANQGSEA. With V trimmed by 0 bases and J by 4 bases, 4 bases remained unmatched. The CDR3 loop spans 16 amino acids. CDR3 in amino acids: CSVEDRGQGVTGELFF. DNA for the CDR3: TGCAGCGTTGAAGATCGGGGACAGGGGGTCACCGGGGAGCTGTTTTTT.

CDR3 sequence (DNA): TGTGCCATCAGTGACGTCAGCGGGAGGGCTGTCGAGCAGTACTTC. This encodes CAISDVSGRAVEQYF. This chain uses TRBV10-3 with TRBJ2-7; 10 bases line up with TRBD2. Germline V lookup: CDR1 ENHRY, CDR2 SYGVKD. The CDR3 has 15 amino acids. The trim removed 3 bases at V and 6 bases at J, leaving 8 bases unmatched.

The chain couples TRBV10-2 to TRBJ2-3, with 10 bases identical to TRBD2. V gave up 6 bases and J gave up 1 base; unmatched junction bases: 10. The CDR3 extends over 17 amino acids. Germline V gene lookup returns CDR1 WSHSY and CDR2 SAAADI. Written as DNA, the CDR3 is TGCGCCAGCAGCGGGGAACCGACTAGCGGGCGCACAGATACGCAGTATTTT. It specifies CASSGEPTSGRTDTQYF.

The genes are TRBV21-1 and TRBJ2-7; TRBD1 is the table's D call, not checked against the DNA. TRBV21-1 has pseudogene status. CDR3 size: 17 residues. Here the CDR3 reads CASSKVPSATGRYEQYF. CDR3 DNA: TGTGCCAGCAGCAAAGTGCCTAGCGCGACAGGACGCTACGAGCAGTACTTC.

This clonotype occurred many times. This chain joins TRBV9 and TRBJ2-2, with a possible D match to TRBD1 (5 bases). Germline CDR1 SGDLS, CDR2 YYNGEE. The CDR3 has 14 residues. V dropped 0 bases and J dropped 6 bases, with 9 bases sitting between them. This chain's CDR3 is CASSVGAGSGELFF. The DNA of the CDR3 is TGTGCCAGCAGCGTAGGCGCAGGGTCCGGGGAGCTGTTTTTT. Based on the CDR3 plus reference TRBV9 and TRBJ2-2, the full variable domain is DSGVTQTPKHLITATGQRVTLRCSPRSGDLSVYWYQQSLDQGLQFLIQYYNGEERAKGNILERFSAQQFPDLHSELNLSSLELGDSALYFCASSVGAGSGELFFGEGSRLTVL.

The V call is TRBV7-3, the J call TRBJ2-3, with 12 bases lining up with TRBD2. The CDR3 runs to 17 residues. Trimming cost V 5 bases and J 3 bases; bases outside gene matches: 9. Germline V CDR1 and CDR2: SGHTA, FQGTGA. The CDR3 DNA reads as TGTGCCAGCAGCCTCGGGACTAGCGGGCAACCTACAGATACGCAGTATTTT. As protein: CASSLGTSGQPTDTQYF.

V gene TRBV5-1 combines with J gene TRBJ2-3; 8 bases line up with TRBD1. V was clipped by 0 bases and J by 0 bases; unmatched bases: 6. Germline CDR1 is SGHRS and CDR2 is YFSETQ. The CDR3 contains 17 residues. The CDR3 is CASSLGWTGRSTDTQYF. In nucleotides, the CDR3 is TGCGCCAGCAGCTTGGGGTGGACAGGGAGGAGCACAGATACGCAGTATTTT.

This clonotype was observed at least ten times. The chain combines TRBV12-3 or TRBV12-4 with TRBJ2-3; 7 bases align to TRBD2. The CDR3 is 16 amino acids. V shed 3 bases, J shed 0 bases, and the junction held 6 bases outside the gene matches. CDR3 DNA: TGTGCCAGCAGTTTTCTGGGCGGGAGAAGCACAGATACGCAGTATTTT. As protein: CASSFLGGRSTDTQYF.